This TCR beta chain was recorded in a study of T cells after yellow fever vaccination. Universal primer sites and UMIs were introduced during 5'RACE template-switching synthesis of TCR cDNA. Via MiXCR, TCRdb re-called the 5' RACE reads, giving one row per CDR3 protein. The sample yields about 400,000 distinct CDR3 sequences, around 6.5% seen once. The CDR3 loop spans 17 amino acids. Germline values: CDR1 KGHDR, CDR2 SFDVKD. The germline V and J ends were trimmed by 5 bases and 0 bases, with 16 bases remaining between them. Study results and limitations: FACS-sorted repertoires could harbor abundant contaminating bulk-population clonotypes. Clones from primary vaccination mostly reappeared after the booster (roughly 95% CD4, over 85% CD8). Weaker overall was a secondary response that nonetheless peaked faster, on day 5 versus 15.

For this clonotype: The target antigen is unknown.

The source of this sequence is a man in his thirties or forties who received the YFV17D yellow fever vaccine. Sample: PBMCs, taken 5 days after the yellow fever booster vaccination. V and J are TRBV24-1 and TRBJ2-1, with D possibly TRBD2 on 5 matching bases. CDR3 sequence reads: CATSAEDSSPSYNEQFF. The CDR3 nucleotides read TGTGCCACCAGTGCGGAGGACTCCTCCCCCTCCTACAATGAGCAGTTCTTC.